A single sample is the source of the 14 T cell receptor beta chains below, sequenced in a study of control samples from healthy donors and cancer patients. The assay was immunoSEQ multiplex PCR, and TCRdb's table has in-frame clones only and misses some. Of approximately 140,000 clones listed, 80% to 90% are singletons. Sequenced sample: blood. The receptors stem from a woman aged 25 to 45 in good health.

The V and J genes are TRBV10-3 and TRBJ2-7; D may be TRBD1 (5 bases). CDR1 and CDR2 from the germline V gene are ENHRY and SYGVKD. The CDR3 contains 14 residues. V lost 4 bases, J lost 3 bases, and 13 bases lay in between. CDR3 residues: CAISGEQVGYEQYF. The CDR3 DNA sequence: TGTGCCATCAGTGGTGAACAGGTAGGCTACGAGCAGTACTTC.

The V and J genes are TRBV13 and TRBJ2-1; TRBD2 aligns across 9 bases. The CDR3 contains 15 residues. Germline-derived CDR1 and CDR2 are PRHDT and FYEKMQ (reference sequence). V lost 0 bases, J lost 8 bases, and 5 bases stayed unmatched. CDR3 residues: CASSLGNSGSYEQFF. DNA for the CDR3: TGTGCCAGCAGCTTAGGTAATAGCGGGAGCTATGAGCAGTTCTTC.

This chain connects TRBV9 to TRBJ1-4; TRBD1 might be the D (5 bases). The CDR3 loop spans 16 amino acids. Trimming took 4 bases from V and 0 from J, leaving 13 bases between them. CDR1 is SGDLS, CDR2 YYNGEE, per germline. CDR3 sequence reads: CASSPVRGATNEKLFF. The CDR3 nucleotides are TGTGCCAGCAGCCCCGTTCGGGGCGCAACTAATGAAAAACTGTTTTTT.

This clone occurred a few times. The chain joins TRBV25-1 to TRBJ2-1; 7 nucleotides align to TRBD2. CDR1 MGHDK and CDR2 SYGVNS come from the germline V gene. Trimming took 4 bases from V and 6 from J; bases not matched to a gene: 9. CDR3 length equals 15 residues. The CDR3 reads CASSGMGGGANEQFF. The CDR3 DNA reads TGTGCCAGCAGTGGGATGGGGGGAGGGGCCAATGAGCAGTTCTTC.

This chain connects TRBV5-1 to TRBJ2-2; D is undetermined. The ends were cut back, 0 bases at V and 6 bases at J, with 6 bases in the middle. Germline V gives CDR1 SGHRS, CDR2 YFSETQ. The CDR3 runs to 13 residues. The chain's CDR3 is CASSLDSSGELFF. The CDR3 bases are TGCGCCAGCAGCTTGGACTCCTCCGGGGAGCTGTTTTTT.

The rearrangement uses TRBV20-1 and TRBJ2-1, with D unclear. There are 16 residues in the CDR3. Trimming removed 3 bases at V and 4 bases at J, with 19 bases between. Looked up from germline, CDR1 is DFQATT and CDR2 is SNEGSKA (reference sequence). CDR3: CSASPDPHGVYNEQFF. CDR3 DNA: TGCAGTGCTAGTCCGGACCCGCATGGGGTTTACAATGAGCAGTTCTTC.

CDR3 sequence: CATSDSVGTGRSGANVLTF. The CDR3 region has the DNA TGTGCCACCAGTGATTCGGTAGGTACAGGAAGAAGTGGGGCCAACGTCCTGACTTTC. The V gene is TRBV24-1, the J gene TRBJ2-6, with D possibly being TRBD1 (5 bases). This CDR3 is built from 19 residues. Trimming pared 2 bases from V and 3 bases from J, leaving 19 bases between. Germline V gene lookup returns CDR1 KGHDR and CDR2 SFDVKD.

The chain has TRBV11-2 and TRBJ1-4, with 8 bases lining up with TRBD1. With V trimmed by 4 bases and J by 5 bases, 9 bases remained unmatched. Germline CDR1 SGHAT, CDR2 FQNNGV. This CDR3 has 16 residues. The CDR3 protein is CASSSRGQGQNEKLFF. As DNA, the CDR3 is TGTGCCAGCAGCTCCCGAGGACAGGGCCAAAATGAAAAACTGTTTTTT.

This chain uses TRBV21-1 with TRBJ2-1; TRBD1, the D gene given by the table, was not confirmed from the DNA. TRBV21-1 is a recognized pseudogene. The CDR3 runs to 14 residues. CDR3 residues: CASNPMTVYNEQFF. The CDR3 DNA is TGTGCCAGCAACCCGATGACAGTCTACAATGAGCAGTTCTTC.

The chain links TRBV7-9 to TRBJ2-7; weak D call: TRBD2 (6 bases). Trimming pared 7 bases from V and 0 bases from J, leaving 13 bases between. Germline CDR1 SEHNR, CDR2 FQNEAQ (reference sequence). The CDR3 covers 14 residues. CDR3 nucleotide sequence: TGTGCCAGCACTGTAGCGGCTAGCTCCTACGAGCAGTACTTC. This encodes CASTVAASSYEQYF.

The rearrangement links TRBV5-1 to TRBJ2-3; the match to TRBD1 covers 8 bases. The CDR3 covers 15 residues. V lost 3 bases to trimming and J lost 3 bases; unmatched junction nucleotides: 6. CDR1 and CDR2 (germline): SGHRS, YFSETQ. DNA of the CDR3: TGCGCCAGCAGCTCGGGACAGGAGGGAACAGATACGCAGTATTTT. Its protein is CASSSGQEGTDTQYF.

V gene TRBV11-2 combines with J gene TRBJ1-1, with 11 bases fitting TRBD1. The length of the CDR3 is 14 residues. J lost 8 bases, V lost 5 bases, and 7 bases had no gene match. Germline V gene lookup returns CDR1 SGHAT and CDR2 FQNNGV. CDR3 region: CASSPRDRGSEAFF. CDR3 coding DNA: TGTGCCAGCAGCCCCCGGGACAGGGGGTCGGAAGCTTTCTTT.

This chain connects TRBV28 to TRBJ2-7; D remains ambiguous. The CDR3 has 12 amino acids. Looked up from germline, CDR1 is MDHEN and CDR2 is SYDVKM. The V and J ends lost 6 bases and 2 bases respectively, with 8 bases between them. The CDR3 is CASRDRAYEQYF. Written as DNA, the CDR3 is TGTGCCAGCAGAGACCGAGCCTACGAGCAGTACTTC.

The genes are TRBV20-1 and TRBJ1-2, with 8 bases aligning to TRBD1. This CDR3 is built from 11 residues. V shed 6 bases, J shed 8 bases, and the junction held 5 bases outside the gene matches. Germline lookup yields CDR1 DFQATT and CDR2 SNEGSKA (reference sequence). The CDR3 sequence: CSATGQGGYTF. The CDR3 coding sequence is TGCAGTGCCACCGGACAGGGAGGCTACACCTTC.